This is a list of T cell receptor beta chains from one sample in a study of blood T cell repertoires in COVID-19. Sequenced by immunoSEQ multiplex PCR; TCRdb stores in-frame clones only, minus some. The table includes some 83,000 clones, 87% detected once. What was sequenced was peripheral blood. The receptors derive from a woman of 80 years or more with active or convalescent COVID-19. The conserved cysteine and the conserved F or W are not part of the CDR3 here. The order of the fields is J gene, V gene, CDR3 protein.

>TRBJ2-3|TRBV15
ATRTRQGRTDTQY
>TRBJ1-3|TRBV9
ASSVDGDGNTIY
>TRBJ2-2|TRBV7-8
ASSPRTSGGANTGELF
>TRBJ1-6|TRBV28
ATLKLGSRGSPLH
>TRBJ1-3|TRBV5-1
ASSLDTGSGNTIY
>TRBJ1-2|TRBV6-2/TRBV6-3
ASSYSRDSAGYT
>TRBJ1-2|TRBV9
ASSVGGGSYGYT
>TRBJ2-7|TRBV4-1
ASSQGTGGASYEQY
>TRBJ2-3|TRBV5-4
ASSSLRGWGTDTQY
>TRBJ1-1|TRBV7-3
ASSSLTGGNTEAF
>TRBJ2-3|TRBV4-3
ASSGGASGGYTDTQY
>TRBJ2-1|TRBV2
ASTSRGFYGF
>TRBJ2-7|TRBV9
ASSVDGAIGEQY
>TRBJ2-3|TRBV2
ASSGQGARGVTQY
>TRBJ2-3|TRBV6-2/TRBV6-3
ASSSSGTGTQY
>TRBJ2-7|TRBV18
ASSPGQTYEQY
>TRBJ2-1|TRBV20-1
SASRSGGGGNEQF
>TRBJ1-4|TRBV6-1
ASSETEGADNEKLF
>TRBJ2-5|TRBV20-1
SASKSLGTQETQY
>TRBJ1-2|TRBV30
AWRAPGGYT
>TRBJ2-3|TRBV2
ASSGMGRVTDTQY
>TRBJ1-5|TRBV7-2
ASSNHRSSYSNQPQH
>TRBJ1-5|TRBV5-6
ASSLGPTFSNQPQH
>TRBJ1-1|TRBV3-1/TRBV3-2
ASSQYGTGWNTEAF
>TRBJ2-1|TRBV5-1
ASSLGWGVHEQF
>TRBJ2-1|TRBV3-1/TRBV3-2
ASSPRDRGYNEQF
>TRBJ2-7|TRBV6-6
ASSYRTSSYEQY
>TRBJ2-7|TRBV6-5
ASRHGGAAPYEQY
>TRBJ1-2|TRBV28
ASSLWTGHYGYT
>TRBJ2-3|TRBV19
ASSIYRRGSTDTQY
>TRBJ2-3|TRBV5-1
ASSLAVGGADTQY
>TRBJ2-3|TRBV5-6
ASSLYREWDTQY